This entry lists 19 T cell receptor beta chains sequenced from one sample in a study of cytomegalovirus exposure and HLA in healthy donors. The PCR had 60 Vbeta and 13 Jbeta primers. Generated by immunoSEQ multiplex PCR, the TCRdb table keeps only in-frame clones and is missing some. The sample has about 120,000 clones; 83% are singletons. The specimen was PBMCs. The receptors here all came from a woman aged 40 to 49 in good health and CMV-seropositive.

The chain carries TRBV5-6 and TRBJ2-3, with TRBD2 matching 12 bases. This CDR3 comprises 16 residues. Per the germline V gene, CDR1 is SGHDT and CDR2 is YYEEEE. Trimming cost V 2 bases and J 4 bases; bases outside gene matches: 5. Written as DNA, the CDR3 is TGTGCCAGCAGCTTAATCGCTAGCGGGGGGGCAGATACGCAGTATTTT. Protein product: CASSLIASGGADTQYF.

The chain employs TRBV28 and TRBJ2-3; 9 bases line up with TRBD1. There are 17 residues in the CDR3. Losses at the gene ends were 7 bases for V and 1 base for J; bases not matched to a gene: 12. In germline, CDR1 is MDHEN, CDR2 SYDVKM. The CDR3 DNA follows: TGTGCCAGCAACTTACCGGGACAGGGTCGTCGCACAGATACGCAGTATTTT. Translation: CASNLPGQGRRTDTQYF.

The rearrangement uses TRBV9 and TRBJ2-1, with 13 nucleotides matching TRBD2. The CDR3 consists of 15 residues. The germline CDR1 and CDR2 sequences are SGDLS and YYNGEE. J gave up 10 bases and V 4 bases, and 8 bases lay outside the gene matches. CDR3 nucleotide sequence: TGTGCCAGCAGCCGGACTAGCGGGAGATCTCTGGAGCAGTTCTTC. The encoded protein is CASSRTSGRSLEQFF.

On this clone: A far larger clone is one nucleotide away, so this likely arose from a read error. CDR3 amino acids: CASSLSTRQGGGSEAFF. The CDR3 nucleotides are TGTGCCAGCAGTTTATCGACCAGACAGGGAGGAGGCTCTGAAGCTTTCTTT. The V gene is TRBV27, the J gene TRBJ1-1; 7 bases are shared with TRBD1. The CDR3 totals 17 residues. The germline V gene has CDR1 MNHEY and CDR2 SMNVEV (reference sequence). The V segment lost 0 bases and the J segment 6 bases; nucleotides outside the gene matches: 13.

This clone was seen more than once but under ten times. This CDR3 reads CASSIVSSGVRYEQFF. CDR3 sequence (DNA): TGTGCCAGTAGTATAGTTTCAAGCGGAGTGCGATATGAGCAGTTCTTC. This chain links TRBV19 with TRBJ2-1; possible D gene TRBD2, 5 bases. CDR1 and CDR2 (germline): LNHDA, SQIVND (reference sequence). The CDR3 sequence is 16 residues long. V dropped 1 base and J dropped 8 bases, with 18 bases sitting between them.

The V gene is TRBV6-6, the J gene TRBJ1-1; possibly TRBD1 for D (5 bases). This CDR3 is 13 amino acids long. Germline CDR1 and CDR2: MNHNY and SVGAGI (reference sequence). Trimming removed 0 bases at V and 7 bases at J, with 9 bases between. The CDR3 reads CASSYSRGVEAFF. The CDR3 nucleotides are TGTGCCAGCAGTTACTCGCGGGGGGTTGAAGCTTTCTTT.

The rearrangement uses TRBV19 and TRBJ1-2; D is unclear. This CDR3 is 14 amino acids long. CDR1 LNHDA and CDR2 SQIVND come from the germline V gene (reference sequence). V lost 2 bases, J lost 1 base, and 8 bases lay in between. CDR3 sequence (DNA): TGTGCCAGTAGTATAAGAGGGATTAACTATGGCTACACCTTC. This encodes CASSIRGINYGYTF.

In regard to this clone: At one of its ends the junction is not consistent with the germline gene, which may arise from a read error. The V and J genes are TRBV9 and TRBJ2-6; 8 bases match TRBD2. The V gene's germline CDR1 is SGDLS and CDR2 YYNGEE. This CDR3 contains 16 residues. CDR3 nucleotides: TGTGCCAGCAGCGTCGGGGGGGCTGGTGGGGCCAACATCCTGACTTTC. It yields the protein CASSVGGAGGANILTF.

V and J are TRBV6-1 and TRBJ1-1, with D hard to call. CDR1 MNHNS and CDR2 SASEGT come from the germline V gene. CDR3 length: 15 amino acids. V lost 2 bases, J lost 1 base, and 11 bases lay in between. In DNA, the CDR3 is TGTGCCAGCAGTGAACTAAGACAAGGGAACACTGAAGCTTTCTTT. It codes for CASSELRQGNTEAFF.

This chain connects TRBV7-3 to TRBJ2-1; maybe TRBD1 (6 bases). Germline V gene sequence: CDR1 SGHTA, CDR2 FQGTGA. The CDR3 extends over 14 amino acids. V lost 2 bases to trimming and J lost 10 bases, with 15 bases between them. The CDR3 loop reads CASSLDPTGGEQFF. CDR3 coding DNA: TGTGCCAGCAGCTTAGATCCGACAGGCGGGGAGCAGTTCTTC. Looking up the rest from reference TRBV7-3 and TRBJ2-1 gives the full variable domain: GAGVSQTPSNKVTEKGKYVELRCDPISGHTALYWYRQSLGQGPEFLIYFQGTGAADDSGLPNDRFFAVRPEGSVSTLKIQRTERGDSAVYLCASSLDPTGGEQFFGPGTRLTVL.

The chain combines TRBV6-1 with TRBJ2-2, with 11 bases identical to TRBD2. The CDR3 is made up of 15 amino acids. CDR1 is MNHNS, CDR2 SASEGT, per germline. The J segment lost 7 bases and the V segment lost 10 bases, leaving 11 bases of the junction unmatched. The CDR3 sequence: CATKGTSGSIGELFF. For the CDR3, the DNA is TGTGCCACCAAAGGAACTAGCGGGAGTATCGGGGAGCTGTTTTTT.

This clone was recorded once. This chain connects TRBV19 to TRBJ1-3; no clear D gene. The germline V gene has CDR1 LNHDA and CDR2 SQIVND (reference sequence). V was trimmed by 7 bases and J by 3 bases, leaving 13 bases between them. The length of the CDR3 is 14 residues. The CDR3 coding sequence is TGTGCCAGTAACGTCGGAGAGGATGGAAACACCATATATTTT. Encoded protein: CASNVGEDGNTIYF.

The V gene is TRBV7-3, the J gene TRBJ1-3; D might be TRBD1 (5 bases). V was pared by 1 base and J by 3 bases, with 10 bases between. The germline CDR1 and CDR2 sequences are SGHTA and FQGTGA. The CDR3 runs 15 residues. The CDR3 DNA follows: TGTGCCAGCAGCTTAAATGGGGGAGGTGGAAACACCATATATTTT. Residues: CASSLNGGGGNTIYF.

This rearrangement joins TRBV7-2 to TRBJ2-3, with TRBD2 matching over 7 bases. CDR3 length: 14 amino acids. The V gene's germline CDR1 is SGHTA and CDR2 FQGNSA. Trimming took 3 bases from V and 5 from J; bases not matched to a gene: 5. This CDR3 reads CASSFGGGQDTQYF. CDR3 nucleotides: TGTGCCAGCAGCTTTGGGGGAGGGCAAGATACGCAGTATTTT.

V usage is TRBV7-2 and J usage is TRBJ1-2, with 8 bases identical to TRBD1. The CDR3 has 14 residues. V lost 6 bases, J lost 2 bases, and 5 bases stayed unmatched. CDR1 and CDR2 (germline): SGHTA, FQGNSA. The chain's CDR3 is CASRRTGTNYGYTF. The CDR3 coding sequence is TGTGCCAGCAGACGGACAGGGACCAACTATGGCTACACCTTC.

This clone was found once. One junction end disagrees with the germline gene, perhaps due to a read error. The chain links TRBV7-7 to TRBJ2-5; no reliable D call. In germline, CDR1 is SSHAT, CDR2 FNYEAQ (reference sequence). This CDR3 spans 15 amino acids. The CDR3 region has the DNA TGTGCTAGCAGCTTAGGGTCAGGCCCCCAAGAGACCCAGTACTTC. Protein product: CASSLGSGPQETQYF.

CDR3 residues: CASSTGTSGNTDTQYF. The CDR3 nucleotides are TGTGCCAGCAGCACCGGGACTAGCGGAAACACAGATACGCAGTATTTT. The rearrangement joins TRBV9 to TRBJ2-3; 11 bases are a match to TRBD2. V lost 4 bases to trimming and J lost 2 bases; unmatched junction nucleotides: 6. The CDR3 is 16 amino acids. CDR1 and CDR2 from the germline V gene are SGDLS and YYNGEE. Full variable domain (outside the CDR3, taken from reference TRBV9 and TRBJ2-3): DSGVTQTPKHLITATGQRVTLRCSPRSGDLSVYWYQQSLDQGLQFLIQYYNGEERAKGNILERFSAQQFPDLHSELNLSSLELGDSALYFCASSTGTSGNTDTQYFGPGTRLTVL.

The chain couples TRBV29-1 to TRBJ1-2; TRBD1 is a possible D gene (5 bases). This CDR3 has 13 amino acids. CDR1 and CDR2 (germline): SQVTM, ANQGSEA. The germline V and J ends were trimmed by 7 bases and 3 bases, with 15 bases remaining between them. Here the CDR3 reads CSAEQGLDYGYTF. As DNA, the CDR3 is TGCAGCGCAGAGCAGGGCCTTGACTATGGCTACACCTTC.

The chain recombines TRBV6-5 with TRBJ1-3; D is uncertain. In germline, CDR1 is MNHEY, CDR2 SVGAGI. Trimming removed 6 bases from V and 2 bases from J, with 8 bases in between. This CDR3 contains 13 residues. Here the CDR3 DNA reads TGTGCCAGCAGCAAGACAACTGGAAACACCATATATTTT. Translated: CASSKTTGNTIYF.